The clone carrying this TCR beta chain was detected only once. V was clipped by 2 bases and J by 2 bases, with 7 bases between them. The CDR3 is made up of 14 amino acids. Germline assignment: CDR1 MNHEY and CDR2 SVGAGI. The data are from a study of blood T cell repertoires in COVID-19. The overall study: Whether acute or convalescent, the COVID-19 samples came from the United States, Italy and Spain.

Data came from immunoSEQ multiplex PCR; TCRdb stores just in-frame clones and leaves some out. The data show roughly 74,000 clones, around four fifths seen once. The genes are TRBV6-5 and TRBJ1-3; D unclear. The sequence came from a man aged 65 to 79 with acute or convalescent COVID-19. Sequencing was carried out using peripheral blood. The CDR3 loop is CASSYGQTGNTIYF. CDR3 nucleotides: TGTGCCAGCAGTTACGGGCAGACTGGAAACACCATATATTTT.